This T cell receptor (beta chain) came from a study of T cell responses to AZD1222 COVID-19 vaccine. Sequencing used immunoSEQ multiplex PCR; TCRdb keeps in-frame clones, though not all of them. Of under 200,000 clones in the sample, roughly 90% were seen once. This CDR3 is built from 15 residues. Between the trimmed V and J ends, which lost 4 bases and 0 bases, there was a span of 13 bases. Germline V lookup: CDR1 SGHKS, CDR2 YYEKEE (reference sequence). The specimen was peripheral blood, collected 28 days after the second AZD1222 dose. This sequence joins TRBV5-5 and TRBJ1-2; D is uncertain. The sequence came from an adult who received the AZD1222 COVID-19 vaccine. The CDR3 DNA follows: TGTGCCAGCAGCCCCGAGAGGTCACCTAACTATGGCTACACCTTC. Protein: CASSPERSPNYGYTF.